This T cell receptor beta chain emerged from a study of OX40 agonist ivuxolimab in advanced cancers. General study findings and limits: CD4+ and CD8+ blood T cells expanded clonally by week 6 at 0.1 to 3.0 mg/kg.

Concerning this clone itself: Its antigen is still unknown.

Here immunoSEQ multiplex PCR was the method, and the copy in TCRdb shows in-frame clones only, minus some. This sample has fewer than 100,000 clones, with around 80% found just once. V was pared by 5 bases and J by 4 bases, with 4 bases of the junction left unmatched. This CDR3 spans 14 amino acids. Germline CDR1 and CDR2: SGHTA and FQGTGA. Sequences were derived from CD4+ or CD8+ T cells sorted from blood, sampled in a trial of the OX40 agonist ivuxolimab. V gene TRBV7-3 combines with J gene TRBJ2-1; 8 positions match TRBD2. This sequence originates from an adult with an advanced solid tumor such as melanoma, head and neck, liver or kidney cancer. The CDR3 loop is CASSLSGGYNEQFF. The CDR3 nucleotides read TGTGCCAGCAGCCTCTCGGGAGGGTACAATGAGCAGTTCTTC.